This T cell receptor beta chain was captured in a study of T cell responses to AZD1222 COVID-19 vaccine. Of note for this clone: Its target is not known.

TCRdb's table, derived via immunoSEQ multiplex PCR, lists solely in-frame clones and lacks some. This sample has some 58,000 clones, with 60% to 80% found just once. Broader study findings: Donors were mostly white British, more females; clonal diversity possibly underestimated. The study found Spike-specific TCR breadth and depth rose after two AZD1222 doses. Repertoires were obtained only post-peak T cell response.

Germline loops: CDR1 LNHDA, CDR2 SQIVND (reference sequence). V gave up 1 base and J gave up 1 base, with 11 bases separating them. There are 16 residues in the CDR3. The study pooled second doses at about 4 or about 12 weeks. The chain joins TRBV19 to TRBJ1-5; TRBD1 is a possible D gene (5 bases). The source material was peripheral blood, sampled 28 days after the second AZD1222 dose. This clonotype was obtained from an adult who received the AZD1222 COVID-19 vaccine. CDR3 in amino acids: CASSIGAGWSNQPQHF. DNA for the CDR3: TGTGCCAGTAGTATAGGGGCAGGGTGGAGCAATCAGCCCCAGCATTTT.